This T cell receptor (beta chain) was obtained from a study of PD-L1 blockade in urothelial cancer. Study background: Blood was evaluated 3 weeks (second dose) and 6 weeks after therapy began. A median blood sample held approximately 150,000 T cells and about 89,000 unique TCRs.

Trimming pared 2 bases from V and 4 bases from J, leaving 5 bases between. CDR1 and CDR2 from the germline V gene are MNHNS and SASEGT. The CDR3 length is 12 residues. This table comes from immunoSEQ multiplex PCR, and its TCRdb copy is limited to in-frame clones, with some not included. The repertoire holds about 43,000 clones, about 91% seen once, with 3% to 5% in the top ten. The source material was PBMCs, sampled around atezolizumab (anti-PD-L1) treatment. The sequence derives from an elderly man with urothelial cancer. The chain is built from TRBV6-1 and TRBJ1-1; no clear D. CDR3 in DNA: TGTGCCAGCAGTGAAACGGGCACTGAAGCTTTCTTT. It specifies CASSETGTEAFF.